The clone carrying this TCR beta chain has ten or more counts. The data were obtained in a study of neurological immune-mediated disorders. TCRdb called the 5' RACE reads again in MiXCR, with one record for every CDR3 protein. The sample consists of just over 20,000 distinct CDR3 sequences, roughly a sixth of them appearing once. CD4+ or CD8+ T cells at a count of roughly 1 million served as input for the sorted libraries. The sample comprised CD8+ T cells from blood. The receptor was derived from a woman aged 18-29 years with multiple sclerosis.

CDR3 in amino acids: CSARPATGTGSSYEQYV. For the CDR3, the DNA is TGCAGTGCTAGACCAGCGACCGGGACAGGATCCTCCTACGAGCAGTACGTC. V gene TRBV20-1 combines with J gene TRBJ2-7, with 8 bases aligning to TRBD1. CDR1 DFQATT and CDR2 SNEGSKA come from the germline V gene (reference sequence). This CDR3 region has 17 residues. Trimming took 2 bases from V and 0 from J; bases not matched to a gene: 12.